This entry features one TCR beta chain sequence. Patients in Seattle were enrolled during active infection, then followed longitudinally. The CDR3 runs 16 residues. V was clipped by 5 bases and J by 3 bases; unmatched bases: 9. The germline CDR1 and CDR2 sequences are SEHNR and FQNEAQ (reference sequence). The record originates from a study of blood T cell repertoires in COVID-19. Study in general: COVID-19 samples collected from the United States, Italy and Spain covered acute and convalescent phases.

Authors' methods: Amplification of reference gene primers was used by the study to estimate nucleated cell counts. The table came from immunoSEQ multiplex PCR; TCRdb's copy has only in-frame clones and leaves some out. That table gives V, J and clone size, and the DNA gave D and trimming. The data show around 460,000 clones, with 80% to 90% seen just once and roughly 0.87% held by the top ten. The TCR originated in a man between 18 and 29 years old with COVID-19, enrolled during active disease. The chain uses TRBV7-9 and TRBJ2-2; TRBD2 aligns across 7 bases. The sample comprised peripheral blood. The CDR3: CASSPRAAGYTGELFF. DNA for the CDR3: TGTGCCAGCAGCCCTAGGGCAGCGGGGTACACCGGGGAGCTGTTTTTT.